These T cell receptor beta chains were read from a single sample in a study of technical replicates of blood from several donors. TCRdb's table, derived via immunoSEQ multiplex PCR, lists solely in-frame clones and lacks some. The data contain about 74,000 clones, roughly 94% of them singletons. Input material: T cells isolated from PBMCs. Receptors originate from a human donor in good health. CDR3s include the opening cysteine and the closing phenylalanine or tryptophan. The D gene is left open where the match is weak.

J gene,V gene,D gene,CDR3 protein
TRBJ2-7,TRBV6-1,TRBD2,CAGRGDFSYEQYF
TRBJ1-1,TRBV5-1,.,CASSPGDPNTEAFF
TRBJ2-5,TRBV11-2,.,CASSLDRVVETQYF
TRBJ2-2,TRBV9,.,CASTGVGGAGTGELFF
TRBJ1-2,TRBV19,TRBD1,CASSGDRERGRYGYTF
TRBJ1-5,TRBV6-6,.,CASGARQPQHF
TRBJ2-1,TRBV5-1,.,CASSLAGAGPHLMDNEQFF
TRBJ1-3,TRBV6-1,TRBD1,CASRTGWGADTIYF
TRBJ2-7,TRBV28,.,CASSLMGVGTYEQYF
TRBJ1-1,TRBV28,.,CATHRDIGTEAFF
TRBJ2-7,TRBV4-1,TRBD2,CASSSLAGAREQYF
TRBJ1-6,TRBV4-1,.,CASSQGWQGNSPLHF
TRBJ2-7,TRBV18,TRBD1,CASSPPLGDRPYEQYF
TRBJ2-1,TRBV9,TRBD2,CASSVGTSGGVYNEQFF
TRBJ1-2,TRBV5-8,.,CASSLSSFYGYTF
TRBJ1-2,TRBV7-8,TRBD1,CASSSRTGAQNYGYTF
TRBJ2-1,TRBV4-1,TRBD2,CASSQILAGAGNEQFF
TRBJ1-5,TRBV5-1,.,CASSLEVQGQPQHF
TRBJ2-1,TRBV5-8,TRBD2,CASSFQGTSGSSNEQFF
TRBJ2-7,TRBV19,.,CASSDGSTASYEQYF
TRBJ2-7,TRBV18,.,CASSPSPRGPHEQYF
TRBJ2-7,TRBV6-5,.,CASFAASSYEQYF
TRBJ2-7,TRBV2,TRBD2,CASSPRTSGISYEQYF
TRBJ2-6,TRBV11-3,.,CASSLKTGALTGANVLTF
TRBJ2-5,TRBV25-1,TRBD1,CASNGYGDSQETQYF
TRBJ2-5,TRBV5-4,TRBD2,CASSSKRGGGGETQYF
TRBJ2-3,TRBV14,.,CASSQFPGTDTQYF
TRBJ2-7,TRBV7-9,TRBD2,CASSRTEASGSSYEQYF
TRBJ2-2,TRBV7-9,.,CASSFIGELFF
TRBJ2-2,TRBV5-1,TRBD2,CASSLLGGTNTGELFF
TRBJ1-2,TRBV5-1,TRBD1,CASSRDRDHNYGYTF
TRBJ2-7,TRBV28,.,CASSRGGTYEQYF
TRBJ2-3,TRBV4-1,.,CASSQEGQGGDTQYF
TRBJ2-7,TRBV28,.,CASGSGRSSYEQYF
TRBJ1-1,TRBV6-5,TRBD1,CASSFRPGGAEAEAFF
TRBJ2-1,TRBV29-1,TRBD2,CSVRGLAGYHEQFF
TRBJ2-7,TRBV18,.,CASSQEGPYEQYF
TRBJ2-1,TRBV7-9,TRBD1,CASSLSGTGADEQFF
TRBJ1-1,TRBV5-1,.,CASSLGSGDGTEAFF
TRBJ1-1,TRBV9,.,CASSVLKGRSEGNTEAFF
TRBJ1-2,TRBV7-3,TRBD1,CASSLAGQGYGYTF
TRBJ2-2,TRBV13,.,CASSLSALGELFF
TRBJ2-5,TRBV19,.,CASRQQETQYF
TRBJ2-1,TRBV7-6,.,CASSLGSLPYNEQFF
TRBJ1-1,TRBV6-4,.,CASRPTREVLDTEAFF
TRBJ1-1,TRBV7-8,.,CASRPRGNTEAFF
TRBJ2-5,TRBV28,TRBD1,CASRNGQGGWETQYF
TRBJ2-5,TRBV11-2,.,CASSAGLVVKETQYF
TRBJ1-2,TRBV19,TRBD1,CASSIVFGTDSGYTF
TRBJ2-5,TRBV7-2,.,CASATRERALAETQYF
TRBJ1-2,TRBV30,.,CAWRARANYGYTF
TRBJ2-7,TRBV7-8,.,CASSLMLRGETYEQYF
TRBJ2-7,TRBV7-8,TRBD1,CASSLGQGAHEQYF
TRBJ2-1,TRBV4-2,TRBD2,CASRPDQLAGHEQFF
TRBJ2-2,TRBV2,TRBD2,CASSEFPLAAPLNTGELFF
TRBJ1-5,TRBV28,.,CASSSGYQPQHF
TRBJ1-6,TRBV4-1,TRBD1,CASSQGRRDSNSPLHF
TRBJ1-6,TRBV18,.,CASSPDRPPLHF
TRBJ2-1,TRBV11-3,TRBD2,CASSSRTSGGYNEQFF